This T cell receptor (beta chain) was obtained from a study of cytomegalovirus exposure and HLA in healthy donors. General study findings and limits: Per a later analysis, roughly 17,000 TCR beta sequences showed association with HLA alleles at 0.05 false discovery rate. Information on immune exposure was restricted to one variable (CMV serostatus). It was confirmed in vitro that a few of the CMV-associated chains were specific for CMV antigens.

CDR3 size: 14 residues. J lost 4 bases, V lost 7 bases, and 5 bases had no gene match. CDR1 is MNHEY, CDR2 SMNVEV, per germline (reference sequence). Healthy bone marrow donors made up the cohort. The PCR was carried out with 60 Vbeta primers and 13 Jbeta primers. The method was immunoSEQ multiplex PCR; TCRdb's version includes in-frame clones alone and lacks a portion of them. The data hold approximately 95,000 clones, with around 84% observed a single time. A note on this clone: The antigen remains unidentified.

Sequencing used PBMCs. This rearrangement joins TRBV27 to TRBJ2-2, with 8 bases lining up with TRBD2. The sequence was obtained from a woman between 40 and 50 years old in good health and CMV-seropositive. In DNA, the CDR3 is TGTGCCAGCACCCGGGCGGGAGGCACCGGGGAGCTGTTTTTT. Encoded protein: CASTRAGGTGELFF.